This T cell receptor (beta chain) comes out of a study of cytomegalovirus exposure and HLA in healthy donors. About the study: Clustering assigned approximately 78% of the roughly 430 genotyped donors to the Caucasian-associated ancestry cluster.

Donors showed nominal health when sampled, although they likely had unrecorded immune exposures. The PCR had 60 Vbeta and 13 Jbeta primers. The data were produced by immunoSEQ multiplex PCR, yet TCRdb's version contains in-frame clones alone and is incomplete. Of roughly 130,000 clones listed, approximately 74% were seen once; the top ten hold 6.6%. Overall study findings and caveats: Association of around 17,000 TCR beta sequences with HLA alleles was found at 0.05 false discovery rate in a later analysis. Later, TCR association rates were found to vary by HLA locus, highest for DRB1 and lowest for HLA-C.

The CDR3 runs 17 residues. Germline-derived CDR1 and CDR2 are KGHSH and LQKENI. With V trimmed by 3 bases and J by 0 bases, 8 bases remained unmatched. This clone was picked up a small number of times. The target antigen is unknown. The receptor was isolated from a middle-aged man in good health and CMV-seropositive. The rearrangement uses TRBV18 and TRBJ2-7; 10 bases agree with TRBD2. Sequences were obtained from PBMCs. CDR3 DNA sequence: TGTGCCAGCTCACCCGAAGTAGCGGGGGGCTTCTCCTACGAGCAGTACTTC. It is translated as CASSPEVAGGFSYEQYF.